These T cell receptor beta chains were read from a single sample in a study of memory CD8 T cells in hepatitis C reinfection. The table came from immunoSEQ multiplex PCR; TCRdb's copy has only in-frame clones and leaves some out. There are a few thousand clones in the sample; around 90% occur only once, and roughly 24% lies in the top ten. Input material: naive CD8+ T cells sorted from blood. These receptors came from a man aged 45 to 65 with hepatitis C virus infection. Each CDR3 is given with its conserved first and last residue. A D gene is named only where the DNA matches it firmly. The size of a clone is reported for some rows only, either as once, few or many, or as a class for expanded clones.

J gene | clone size | V gene | D gene | CDR3 DNA | CDR3 protein
TRBJ2-7 | - | TRBV5-4 | TRBD2 | TGTGCCAGCAGCCCCGGACTAGCGGGAGGTGGAGAGCAGTACTTC | CASSPGLAGGGEQYF
TRBJ1-5 | - | TRBV28 | - | TGTGCCAGCAGTTTGACTTATAGCAATCAGCCCCAGCATTTT | CASSLTYSNQPQHF
TRBJ2-1 | - | TRBV5-1 | TRBD2 | TGCGCCAGCAGCTTAGGACTAGCGGAAAACAATGAGCAGTTCTTC | CASSLGLAENNEQFF
TRBJ2-2 | - | TRBV11-3 | TRBD1 | TGTGCCAGCAGCTCAACCCGACTTTGGACAGGGGGCACCGGGGAGCTGTTTTTT | CASSSTRLWTGGTGELFF
TRBJ2-6 | - | TRBV4-2 | - | TGTGCCAGCAGCTTGGTCCTAGCTTTTAGCTCTGGGGCCAACGTCCTGACTTTC | CASSLVLAFSSGANVLTF
TRBJ2-7 | - | TRBV5-1 | TRBD2 | TGCGCCAGCAGCTTGGTTCCGGAAACTAGCGGGAGCTTCGAGCAGTACTTC | CASSLVPETSGSFEQYF
TRBJ2-7 | - | TRBV28 | TRBD1 | TGTGCCAGCAGTTTTGGACAGGGACAAGCCTACGAGCAGTACTTC | CASSFGQGQAYEQYF
TRBJ2-7 | - | TRBV9 | - | TGTGCCAGCAGCCCCCATGGGACAAACTACGAGCAGTACTTC | CASSPHGTNYEQYF
TRBJ1-4 | - | TRBV2 | - | TGTGCCAGCAGTGAAATCCTGGGACAACCAACTAATGAAAAACTGTTTTTT | CASSEILGQPTNEKLFF
TRBJ2-7 | - | TRBV4-1 | - | TGCGCCAGCAGCTTAGACTCCTACGAGCAGTACTTC | CASSLDSYEQYF
TRBJ1-1 | once | TRBV4-1 | - | TGCGCCAGCAGCCAAGCGGGAGGCAGAATGAACACTGAAGCTTTCTTT | CASSQAGGRMNTEAFF
TRBJ1-1 | - | TRBV5-6 | - | TGTGCCAGCAGCTTGGAAGGCAGGGCAGCTTTCTTT | CASSLEGRAAFF
TRBJ1-2 | - | TRBV28 | - | TGTGCCAGCAGTTTCGGGGGATCTGGCTATGGCTACACCTTC | CASSFGGSGYGYTF
TRBJ2-1 | - | TRBV27 | TRBD2 | TGTGCCAGCAGTTTTCTTATAGCGGGATCTGGGTACAATGAGCAGTTCTTC | CASSFLIAGSGYNEQFF
TRBJ1-1 | - | TRBV10-3 | - | TGTGCCATCAGTGAGTCCTGGACAGAAAGTGGTACTGAAGCTTTCTTT | CAISESWTESGTEAFF
TRBJ2-2 | - | TRBV5-4 | - | TGTGCCAGCAGCTTAACTGCAGGGGTGAACGGGGAGCTGTTTTTT | CASSLTAGVNGELFF
TRBJ1-4 | - | TRBV13 | - | TGTGCCAGCAGCTCCAGACAAACAACTAATGAAAAACTGTTTTTT | CASSSRQTTNEKLFF
TRBJ1-5 | - | TRBV2 | - | TGTGCCAGCAGACCGGGCCCTACAGGAGATCAGCCCCAGCATTTT | CASRPGPTGDQPQHF
TRBJ2-1 | - | TRBV11-3 | TRBD1 | TGTGCCAGCAGCTTTGGGACAGGGGGTCTAAGTGAGCAGTTCTTC | CASSFGTGGLSEQFF
TRBJ2-7 | once | TRBV28 | - | TGTGCCAGCAGTTTCTTGTCGAGCGGACGGAACTCCTACGAGCAGTACTTC | CASSFLSSGRNSYEQYF
TRBJ2-5 | - | TRBV10-2 | - | TGCGCCAGCAGTGAACAAGGACAGAACGACGGAGAGACCCAGTACTTC | CASSEQGQNDGETQYF
TRBJ2-1 | - | TRBV6-5 | - | TGTGCCAGCAGTTACTACGGGGGGCGAAGTGAGCAGTTCTTC | CASSYYGGRSEQFF
TRBJ2-5 | - | TRBV7-9 | TRBD2 | TGTGCCAGCAGCCCCGGGACTAGCGGGAGAGGGCCAAAAGCGACCCAGTACTTC | CASSPGTSGRGPKATQYF
TRBJ2-5 | - | TRBV2 | - | TGTGCCAGCAGTGAATATGGTGGGGCAGCGGAGACCCAGTACTTC | CASSEYGGAAETQYF
TRBJ2-7 | - | TRBV28 | - | TGTGCCAGCAAAAGGACGGAGGCTTCCCGTTACGAGCAGTACTTC | CASKRTEASRYEQYF
TRBJ2-7 | - | TRBV7-8 | - | TGTGCCAGCAGCTTAGCGGGAGGATCTTTCTACGAGCAGTACTTC | CASSLAGGSFYEQYF
TRBJ2-2 | - | TRBV7-3 | - | TGTGCCAGCAGACTCGACAGAGCAGACACCGGGGAGCTGTTTTTT | CASRLDRADTGELFF
TRBJ2-3 | - | TRBV6-5 | - | TGTGCCAGCGGTCCCGGAGGCACAGATACGCAGTATTTT | CASGPGGTDTQYF
TRBJ2-7 | - | TRBV19 | - | TGTGCCTCCTCCCCAGGGACCTACGAGCAGTACTTC | CASSPGTYEQYF
TRBJ2-5 | - | TRBV4-2 | TRBD1 | TGTGCCAGCAGCCGGGGGACAGACCAAGAGACCCAGTACTTC | CASSRGTDQETQYF
TRBJ2-7 | - | TRBV4-2 | - | TGTGCCAGCACCGTTTCACAGGGCTCCTACGAGCAGTACTTC | CASTVSQGSYEQYF
TRBJ2-7 | few | TRBV7-2 | - | TGTGCCAGCAGCTTGGGTGACAGTTACTACGAGCAGTACTTC | CASSLGDSYYEQYF
TRBJ1-1 | - | TRBV19 | TRBD1 | TGTGCCAGTTCGATGTCGGACAGGGGGACTGAAGCTTTCTTT | CASSMSDRGTEAFF
TRBJ2-3 | - | TRBV4-2 | TRBD1 | TGTGCCAGCAGCCAAACCACGACAGGGAGTACAGATACGCAGTATTTT | CASSQTTTGSTDTQYF
TRBJ2-6 | - | TRBV6-4 | - | TGTGCCAGCAGTGACTCCGTTCTTTCTAGCTCTGGGGCCAACGTCCTGACTTTC | CASSDSVLSSSGANVLTF
TRBJ2-7 | - | TRBV11-2 | TRBD2 | TGTGCCAGCAGCTTAGAGCCTAGCGGGTACGAGCAGTACTTC | CASSLEPSGYEQYF
TRBJ2-7 | - | TRBV4-1 | - | TGCGCCAGCAGCCAAGATAACGGGGGATACTCCTACGAGCAGTACTTC | CASSQDNGGYSYEQYF
TRBJ2-1 | - | TRBV6-5 | - | TGTGCCAGCACTCCCAATAGCGCCTCCTACAATGAGCAGTTCTTC | CASTPNSASYNEQFF
TRBJ1-6 | - | TRBV4-1 | TRBD1 | TGCGCCAGCAGCCGGGGACAGGAGCAAAATTCACCCCTCCACTTT | CASSRGQEQNSPLHF
TRBJ1-1 | - | TRBV11-2 | TRBD1 | TGTGCCAGCAGCCCGGGACAGGGGGCTGGCACTGAAGCTTTCTTT | CASSPGQGAGTEAFF